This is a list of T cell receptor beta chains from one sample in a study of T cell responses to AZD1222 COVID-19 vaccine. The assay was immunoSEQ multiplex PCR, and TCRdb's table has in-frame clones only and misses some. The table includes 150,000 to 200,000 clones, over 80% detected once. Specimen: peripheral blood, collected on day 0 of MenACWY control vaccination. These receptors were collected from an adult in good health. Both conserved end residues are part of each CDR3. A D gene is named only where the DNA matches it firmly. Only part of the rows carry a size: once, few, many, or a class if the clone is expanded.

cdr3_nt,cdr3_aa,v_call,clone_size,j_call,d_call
TGTGCCAGCAGTTACTCGGTTGCGGGGACCTACAATGAGCAGTTCTTC,CASSYSVAGTYNEQFF,TRBV6-5,.,TRBJ2-1,.
TGCGCCAGCTCGGCACCTCCAGCTAATGAAAAACTGTTTTTT,CASSAPPANEKLFF,TRBV5-1,.,TRBJ1-4,.
TGTGCCAGCAGCTGGGACAGAACTATGAACACTGAAGCTTTCTTT,CASSWDRTMNTEAFF,TRBV6-2/TRBV6-3,.,TRBJ1-1,TRBD1
TGTGCCAGCAGCCTGCCTAGCGGGGGGACGGCAGATACGCAGTATTTT,CASSLPSGGTADTQYF,TRBV7-9,.,TRBJ2-3,TRBD2
TGTGCTAGCAGCGTCCGACAGGGTGGGGAGCTGTTTTTT,CASSVRQGGELFF,TRBV7-7,.,TRBJ2-2,TRBD1
TGTGCCAGCAGCCAAGGTCCTAGCGGGGCCTCTAGCACAGATACGCAGTATTTT,CASSQGPSGASSTDTQYF,TRBV3-1/TRBV3-2,many,TRBJ2-3,TRBD2
TGTGCCAGCAGTTCACCGGGACAGGGGTTCCAAGAGACCCAGTACTTC,CASSSPGQGFQETQYF,TRBV7-9,once,TRBJ2-5,TRBD1
TGTGCCAGCAGTTTCTCAGGGGGCTCCTACGAGCAGTACTTC,CASSFSGGSYEQYF,TRBV6-2/TRBV6-3,.,TRBJ2-7,TRBD1
TGTGCCAGCAGCTCGCTCAGGGGGTACTATGGCTACACCTTC,CASSSLRGYYGYTF,TRBV7-9,.,TRBJ1-2,TRBD1
TGTGCCAGCAGTGAATTGTTCGGGGTTTCACCCCTCCACTTT,CASSELFGVSPLHF,TRBV6-1,once,TRBJ1-6,.
TGTGCCAGCAGCTTAGGTCTTAGGGAGGATCAGCCCCAGCATTTT,CASSLGLREDQPQHF,TRBV11-2,.,TRBJ1-5,.
TGTGCCAGCAGTGAACCGTGGGCGGGAGAGCGGTCTAGCACAGATACGCAGTATTTT,CASSEPWAGERSSTDTQYF,TRBV6-1,.,TRBJ2-3,TRBD2
TGTGCCAGCAGGGACAGCAACACCTACGAGCAGTACTTC,CASRDSNTYEQYF,TRBV5-8,.,TRBJ2-7,.
TGTGCCAGCAGCAAGGGACAGGGGATAGGGGAAAAACTGTTTTTT,CASSKGQGIGEKLFF,TRBV9,.,TRBJ1-4,TRBD1
TGTGCCAGCAGTTACCGGGGCGGCGCGAACACCGGGGAGCTGTTTTTT,CASSYRGGANTGELFF,TRBV11-2,.,TRBJ2-2,.
TGCGCCAGCAGCTCAGGACAGGGGGATCAGCCCCAGCATTTT,CASSSGQGDQPQHF,TRBV5-1,once,TRBJ1-5,TRBD1
TGTGCCAGCAGCACAGGGACAGGGGGTTGGAATTCACCCCTCCACTTT,CASSTGTGGWNSPLHF,TRBV5-8,.,TRBJ1-6,TRBD1
TGTGCCAGCAGCTTAGAATGGCAGGGTTTTAATTCACCCCTCCACTTT,CASSLEWQGFNSPLHF,TRBV7-2,.,TRBJ1-6,.
TGTGCCAGCAGCTTGGTCCAGAGCAATCAGCCCCAGCATTTT,CASSLVQSNQPQHF,TRBV7-2,.,TRBJ1-5,.
TGTGCCAGCTTTCCCACGTATTCACCCCTCCACTTT,CASFPTYSPLHF,TRBV12-3/TRBV12-4,once,TRBJ1-6,.
TGTGCCAGCAGCTTGCCCGGGACAGGGAGAGGGGACTATGGCTACACCTTC,CASSLPGTGRGDYGYTF,TRBV5-4,.,TRBJ1-2,TRBD1
TGCAGCGTTGTCAGGACTACCACCAACAATGAGCAGTTCTTC,CSVVRTTTNNEQFF,TRBV29-1,.,TRBJ2-1,.